This T cell receptor beta chain was retrieved from a study of T cells in Graves' hyperthyroidism and ophthalmopathy. This clonotype was found many times. The CDR3 contains 15 residues. Germline V CDR1 and CDR2: SQVTM, ANQGSEA. The V and J ends lost 3 bases and 6 bases, in that order; junction bases with no gene match: 7. It was RNA transcripts that yielded the amplified TCR beta CDR3 regions. The TCR CDR3 was amplified in a first-round RT-PCR using the HTBI primer set. One entry per CDR3 protein results from TCRdb running MiXCR on the multiplex PCR reads. The data hold under 550,000 distinct CDR3 sequences, with around 15% observed a single time.

The source is a woman between 18 and 29 years old with Graves' hyperthyroidism. J is TRBJ2-1 and V is TRBV29-1; 11 bases are shared with TRBD2. What was sequenced was blood. The CDR3 region is CSVDRTSGLINEQFF. The CDR3 DNA reads TGCAGCGTTGATCGGACTAGCGGGTTGATCAATGAGCAGTTCTTC.